The clone carrying this T cell receptor (beta chain) has just one count. The germline CDR1 and CDR2 sequences are SGHDN and FVKESK. The CDR3 consists of 14 residues. V gave up 4 bases and J gave up 3 bases, with 13 bases separating them. These data originate in a study of blood T cell repertoires in COVID-19. As originally analysed: Estimation of nucleated cell counts relied on the amplification of reference gene primers. The assay was immunoSEQ multiplex PCR, and TCRdb's table has in-frame clones only and misses some. That table supplies the V and J calls and clone size; D and trimming were determined from the DNA. Of about 170,000 clones in the sample, around nine tenths were seen once. The age range of participants was 18 to 89 years, with residence in 20 to 25 US areas. Participants' reported clinical history set cohort assignment.

This chain uses TRBV14 with TRBJ2-7; D perhaps matches TRBD2 (5 bases). The TCR comes from a woman aged 18-29 years who had recovered from COVID-19. Sequenced input: PBMCs or T cells enriched from blood (not recorded which). The CDR3 protein is CASSRRLALYEQYF. The CDR3 coding sequence is TGTGCCAGCAGCCGACGCCTAGCCCTCTACGAGCAGTACTTC.